This TCR beta chain appears in the sequencing data of a study of cytomegalovirus exposure and HLA in healthy donors. Study findings and constraints: Another analysis was done later, and it associated approximately 18,000 TCR beta sequences with HLA alleles at 0.05 false discovery rate. Judged likely to be a sequencing artifact was a cluster of highly shared sequence variants.

The PCR employed 60 Vbeta primers together with 13 Jbeta primers. Measured with immunoSEQ multiplex PCR; TCRdb has only the in-frame clones, and not every one. The table includes about 270,000 clones, around 65% detected once. As concerns this clone: Its target is unknown.

The sample consisted of PBMCs. The sequence came from a female donor in good health and CMV-seronegative.

In DNA, the CDR3 is TGTGCTAGTGGTCCAGCGGGAGCGGGTACAGATACGCAGTATTTT. Protein product: CASGPAGAGTDTQYF. The V and J genes are TRBV12-5 and TRBJ2-3, with 8 nucleotides matching TRBD2. This CDR3 is 15 amino acids long. Losses at the gene ends were 5 bases for V and 3 bases for J; bases not matched to a gene: 7. The germline V gene has CDR1 LGHNT and CDR2 FRNRAP. Drawing the rest from reference TRBV12-5 and TRBJ2-3, the complete variable domain is DARVTQTPRHKVTEMGQEVTMRCQPILGHNTVFWYRQTMMQGLELLAYFRNRAPLDDSGMPKDRFSAEMPDATLATLKIQPSEPRDSAVYFCASGPAGAGTDTQYFGPGTRLTVL.